Below, 6 T cell receptor beta chains from the same sample are listed, as sequenced in a study of T cell repertoires in cytomegalovirus infection. For these TCRs, the target antigens are not known. In TCRdb, the reads were re-called with MiXCR into one record per CDR3 protein. The sample shows 570,000 or so distinct CDR3 sequences, under 45% of them seen only once. The starting material was cultured PBMCs, obtained from culture after CMV antigen stimulation. These receptors all come from a human donor in good health (CMV status not recorded). Some clones in this sample may be carry-over from other donors' samples.

The CDR3 DNA sequence: TGTGCCAGCAGTGGACAGGGTTCGGATACGCAGTATTTT. As protein: CASSGQGSDTQYF. The chain recombines TRBV2 with TRBJ2-3, with 7 positions matching TRBD1. This CDR3 is 13 amino acids long. V was clipped by 4 bases and J by 6 bases; unmatched bases: 4. Germline-derived CDR1 and CDR2 are SNHLY and FYNNEI. Drawing the rest from reference TRBV2 and TRBJ2-3, the complete variable domain is EPEVTQTPSHQVTQMGQEVILRCVPISNHLYFYWYRQILGQKVEFLVSFYNNEISEKSEIFDDQFSVERPDGSNFTLKIRSTKLEDSAMYFCASSGQGSDTQYFGPGTRLTVL.

V usage is TRBV12-3 or TRBV12-4 and J usage is TRBJ2-7; D gene ambiguous. The CDR3 length is 13 residues. The V gene lost 3 bases and the J gene lost 0 bases, with 6 bases spanning the gap. CDR3: CASSFGHSYEQYF. The CDR3 nucleotides are TGTGCCAGCAGTTTCGGCCACTCCTACGAGCAGTACTTC.

The V gene is TRBV7-2, the J gene TRBJ2-1, with no clear D. The CDR3 covers 15 residues. Germline V gene lookup returns CDR1 SGHTA and CDR2 FQGNSA. Between the trimmed V and J ends, which lost 0 bases and 6 bases, there was a span of 12 bases. The CDR3 is CASSLAFGLTNEQFF. As DNA, the CDR3 is TGTGCCAGCAGCTTAGCTTTCGGCCTAACCAATGAGCAGTTCTTC.

This clonotype was seen a handful of times. The CDR3 DNA is TGCGCCAGCAGCCGTACTAGCGGGGGTACAGATACGCAGTATTTT. Its protein product is CASSRTSGGTDTQYF. The rearrangement uses TRBV5-1 and TRBJ2-3, with 11 nucleotides matching TRBD2. Germline V gene sequence: CDR1 SGHRS, CDR2 YFSETQ. The CDR3 spans 15 residues. The V gene end was trimmed by 4 bases and the J gene end by 3 bases; junction bases not matched to a gene: 4. The variable domain in full, completed from reference TRBV5-1 and TRBJ2-3, reads KAGVTQTPRYLIKTRGQQVTLSCSPISGHRSVSWYQQTPGQGLQFLFEYFSETQRNKGNFPGRFSGRQFSNSRSEMNVSTLELGDSALYLCASSRTSGGTDTQYFGPGTRLTVL.

In this sample, this clonotype turned up once. This chain links TRBV15 with TRBJ2-4; 10 bases match TRBD2. Germline loops: CDR1 LNHNV, CDR2 YYDKDF (reference sequence). Losses at the gene ends were 4 bases for V and 8 bases for J; bases not matched to a gene: 8. The CDR3 loop spans 15 amino acids. CDR3 nucleotide sequence: TGTGCCACCAGCACTACGGGGGGACTAGCGCACATTCAGTACTTC. Translated, it gives CATSTTGGLAHIQYF.

V is TRBV7-9 and J is TRBJ2-7; 8 bases fit TRBD2. CDR3 size: 13 residues. Germline CDR1 reads SEHNR; CDR2 reads FQNEAQ (reference sequence). V lost 5 bases and J lost 7; bases outside the gene matches: 7. The DNA for the CDR3 is TGTGCCAGCAGCCCGGGGGGGCCCAGAGAGCAGTACTTC. This gives the protein CASSPGGPREQYF. The variable domain in full, with the rest retrieved from reference TRBV7-9 and TRBJ2-7, is DTGVSQNPRHKITKRGQNVTFRCDPISEHNRLYWYRQTLGQGPEFLTYFQNEAQLEKSRLLSDRFSAERPKGSFSTLEIQRTEQGDSAMYLCASSPGGPREQYFGPGTRLTVT.